This passage covers 16 T cell receptor beta chains from one sample sequenced in a study of shared clonotypes between healthy human individuals. CD45RO negativity and positive selection for CCR7 defined naive CD8 cells, a population that excluded terminally differentiated effector memory CD45RA+ cells. Clones were read by immunoSEQ multiplex PCR, and TCRdb kept only the in-frame ones, dropping some. In the table there are more than 2 million clones, around 93% of which are singletons. The sequencing input was naive CD8+ T cells from PBMCs. These receptors were taken from a man aged 18 to 29 in good health. Some clones in this sample may be carry-over from other donors' samples.

The CDR3 here is CASSLWADTQYF. As DNA, the CDR3 is TGTGCCAGCAGCTTGTGGGCAGATACGCAGTATTTT. This chain links TRBV5-4 with TRBJ2-3, with D unresolved. The CDR3 totals 12 residues. Trimming stripped 1 base from V and 4 bases from J, with 4 bases between. Looked up from germline, CDR1 is SGHNT and CDR2 is YYREEE (reference sequence).

This clone occurred a few times. The J gene is TRBJ2-4, the V gene TRBV7-9; a weak D match, TRBD1 (6 bases). Germline CDR1 and CDR2: SEHNR and FQNEAQ (reference sequence). The germline V and J ends were trimmed by 6 bases and 1 base, with 10 bases remaining between them. CDR3 length: 14 amino acids. The CDR3 DNA sequence: TGTGCCAGCAGTTCAGGGGCGGCCAAAAACATTCAGTACTTC. It encodes CASSSGAAKNIQYF.

The V and J genes are TRBV4-1 and TRBJ2-7; D uncertain. Trimming removed 4 bases from V and 10 bases from J, with 20 bases in between. Germline CDR1 MGHRA, CDR2 YSYEKL. The CDR3 has 14 residues. CDR3 sequence reads: CASSLLPILDVQYF. As DNA, the CDR3 is TGCGCCAGCAGCCTTCTTCCTATTCTTGACGTCCAGTACTTC.

The chain is built from TRBV11-2 and TRBJ1-1; D uncertain. V lost 3 bases and J lost 0, with 5 bases in between. The CDR3 runs to 13 residues. The germline V gene has CDR1 SGHAT and CDR2 FQNNGV. The CDR3 coding sequence is TGTGCCAGCAGCTTTCGCATGAACACTGAAGCTTTCTTT. Translating it yields CASSFRMNTEAFF.

This clone appeared once. The rearrangement links TRBV28 to TRBJ1-1; 8 bases fit TRBD1. The ends lost 2 bases at V and 7 bases at J; junction bases unmatched: 6. Germline V gene sequence: CDR1 MDHEN, CDR2 SYDVKM. The CDR3 sequence is 14 residues long. CDR3 sequence: CASSLPYDRGEAFF. For the CDR3, the DNA is TGTGCCAGCAGTTTACCCTATGACAGGGGTGAAGCTTTCTTT.

A remark on this clone: Other DNA sequences of this sample code for an identical CDR3. The J gene is TRBJ1-5, the V gene TRBV27; a possible D gene is TRBD1 (6 bases). The germline V gene encodes CDR1 MNHEY and CDR2 SMNVEV (reference sequence). V was trimmed by 5 bases and J by 4 bases, leaving 15 bases between them. CDR3 length equals 15 residues. DNA of the CDR3: TGTGCCAGCAGTCTATATGAGGGGGGGAATCAGCCCCAGCATTTT. Its translation is CASSLYEGGNQPQHF.

Remarks on this clone: The same CDR3 also results from other DNA sequences found in this sample. The chain links TRBV9 to TRBJ2-1, with 7 bases matching TRBD1. The trim removed 3 bases at V and 0 bases at J, leaving 3 bases unmatched. The CDR3 runs 15 residues. Germline CDR1 is SGDLS and CDR2 is YYNGEE. The CDR3 region has the DNA TGTGCCAGCAGCGGAGCAGGGGGCTCCTACAATGAGCAGTTCTTC. It specifies CASSGAGGSYNEQFF.

This chain uses TRBV6-6 with TRBJ1-5; D might be TRBD1 (5 bases). Trimming cost V 6 bases and J 3 bases, with 12 bases left between them. The CDR3 is made up of 14 amino acids. Germline-derived CDR1 and CDR2 are MNHNY and SVGAGI (reference sequence). CDR3 DNA sequence: TGTGCCAGCAGGCTCGGGGGGGTCAATCAGCCCCAGCATTTT. It translates to CASRLGGVNQPQHF.

The chain recombines TRBV15 with TRBJ2-2; either TRBD1 or TRBD2 may fit D (5 bases each). CDR3 length: 14 amino acids. Trimming shortened V by 6 bases and J by 0 bases, and 8 bases separated the two germline ends. Germline V gives CDR1 LNHNV, CDR2 YYDKDF (reference sequence). This chain's CDR3 is CATSSGPNTGELFF. CDR3 nucleotides: TGTGCCACCAGTTCGGGACCGAACACCGGGGAGCTGTTTTTT. Full variable domain (remainder filled in from reference TRBV15 and TRBJ2-2): DAMVIQNPRYQVTQFGKPVTLSCSQTLNHNVMYWYQQKSSQAPKLLFHYYDKDFNNEADTPDNFQSRRPNTSFCFLDIRSPGLGDTAMYLCATSSGPNTGELFFGEGSRLTVL.

This sequence joins TRBV2 and TRBJ1-4; D not certain. V was cut by 10 bases and J by 4 bases, with 19 bases left in between. There are 15 residues in the CDR3. The germline gives CDR1 SNHLY, CDR2 FYNNEI. The CDR3 loop is CATKAEGVFNEKLFF. CDR3 bases: TGTGCCACAAAAGCCGAGGGAGTTTTTAATGAAAAACTGTTTTTT.

The rearrangement links TRBV5-5 to TRBJ1-5; TRBD1 is a possible D gene (5 bases). Per germline, CDR1 SGHKS and CDR2 YYEKEE (reference sequence). V lost 4 bases and J 4 bases, leaving 15 bases between the germline ends. CDR3 length: 15 residues. The CDR3 DNA follows: TGTGCCAGCAGCGATACTCGACAGCTAAATCAGCCCCAGCATTTT. Its translation: CASSDTRQLNQPQHF.

The J gene is TRBJ1-1, the V gene TRBV14, with TRBD1 matching 8 bases. The CDR3 covers 15 residues. V dropped 4 bases and J dropped 6; count of bases not matched to a gene: 10. CDR1 and CDR2 (germline): SGHDN, FVKESK. The CDR3 here is CASSPHRGGDAEAFF. In DNA, the CDR3 is TGTGCCAGCAGCCCCCACAGGGGGGGCGACGCTGAAGCTTTCTTT.

A word on this clone: The sample carries other DNA sequences with the same CDR3. This rearrangement joins TRBV10-3 to TRBJ1-2; D not certain. V lost 6 bases, J lost 0 bases, and 8 bases lay in between. CDR3 size: 13 residues. CDR1 and CDR2 from the germline V gene are ENHRY and SYGVKD. Here the CDR3 DNA reads TGTGCCATCAGGGGTGAAGCTAACTATGGCTACACCTTC. Translation gives CAIRGEANYGYTF.

This chain uses TRBV4-2 with TRBJ2-7, with no clear D. The ends were cut back, 4 bases at V and 1 base at J, with 8 bases in the middle. The CDR3 runs to 13 residues. The V gene's germline CDR1 is LGHNA and CDR2 YNFKEQ. In DNA, the CDR3 is TGTGCCAGCAGCCCCCGGGTTTCCTACGAGCAGTACTTC. Amino acids: CASSPRVSYEQYF.

The gene calls are TRBV5-8 and TRBJ1-4; tentatively, D is TRBD1 (5 bases). This CDR3 comprises 15 residues. V dropped 0 bases and J dropped 2 bases, with 8 bases sitting between them. The germline V gene has CDR1 SGHTS and CDR2 YDEGEE. Here the CDR3 reads CASSLGGATNEKLFF. DNA of the CDR3: TGTGCCAGCAGCTTGGGCGGGGCGACTAATGAAAAACTGTTTTTT.

The chain employs TRBV28 and TRBJ2-7; tentative D call: TRBD1 (6 bases). The CDR3 has 15 amino acids. Trimming removed 6 bases from V and 2 bases from J, with 17 bases in between. The germline V gene encodes CDR1 MDHEN and CDR2 SYDVKM. Written as DNA, the CDR3 is TGTGCCAGCAGAACCCCGCAGGGGCTCCCCTACGAGCAGTACTTC. Translating it yields CASRTPQGLPYEQYF.